Listed below are T cell receptor beta chains from one sample, sequenced in a study of radiotherapy plus CTLA-4 blockade in lung cancer. Method: immunoSEQ multiplex PCR; TCRdb's copy keeps in-frame clones and lacks some. The sample includes tens of thousands of clones, 79% of them seen just once. Sample: peripheral blood, taken from a patient treated with radiotherapy plus ipilimumab. All receptors derive from a human donor with non-small cell lung cancer who had a complete response to radiotherapy plus ipilimumab. The CDR3 runs from the conserved cysteine through the conserved F or W. Each record gives: V gene, D gene, CDR3 length, clone size, J gene, CDR3 protein, CDR3 DNA. D genes are given only for firm matches. The size of a clone is reported for some rows only, either as once, few or many, or as a class for expanded clones.

TRBV19,-,13,-,TRBJ1-4,CASSPRPGEKLFF,TGTGCCAGTAGTCCCCGACCAGGGGAAAAACTGTTTTTT
TRBV2,TRBD1,17,-,TRBJ1-5,CASSGQGVVAGNQPQHF,TGTGCCAGCAGTGGACAGGGAGTAGTCGCTGGCAATCAGCCCCAGCATTTT
TRBV5-8,-,12,-,TRBJ1-1,CASSNRNTEAFF,TGTGCCAGCAGCAATAGAAACACTGAAGCTTTCTTT
TRBV4-3,-,16,-,TRBJ1-5,CASSQDLVGGFQPQHF,TGCGCCAGCAGCCAAGATCTTGTCGGAGGTTTTCAGCCCCAGCATTTT
TRBV19,-,13,-,TRBJ2-1,CASRPSGNNEQFF,TGTGCCAGTAGACCTTCGGGGAACAATGAGCAGTTCTTC
TRBV19,TRBD1,16,-,TRBJ2-6,CASNPPGGTGANVLTF,TGTGCCAGTAATCCCCCAGGGGGCACTGGGGCCAACGTCCTGACTTTC
TRBV4-1,-,16,-,TRBJ1-1,CASSRVLTTENTEAFF,TGCGCCAGCAGCCGAGTATTGACGACAGAAAACACTGAAGCTTTCTTT
TRBV2,TRBD2,13,-,TRBJ2-3,CASRGTSGDTQYF,TGTGCCAGCCGGGGGACTAGCGGAGATACGCAGTATTTT
TRBV5-1,-,13,-,TRBJ2-7,CASSLSGLYEQYF,TGCGCCAGCAGCTTAAGCGGCCTTTACGAGCAGTACTTC
TRBV7-2,TRBD2,16,once,TRBJ2-1,CASSPGGLAGGFGQFF,TGTGCCAGCAGCCCCGGGGGACTAGCGGGGGGGTTTGGGCAGTTCTTC
TRBV6-5,TRBD2,15,-,TRBJ2-3,CASSSDGGRTDTQYF,TGTGCCAGCAGTTCCGACGGGGGGAGGACCGATACGCAGTATTTT
TRBV7-2,TRBD2,15,-,TRBJ2-1,CASSISGGDYNEQFF,TGTGCCAGCAGCATTAGCGGGGGGGACTACAATGAGCAGTTCTTC
TRBV9,TRBD2,15,once,TRBJ2-1,CASSVVAGVSDEQFF,TGTGCCAGCAGCGTAGTAGCGGGAGTCTCGGATGAGCAGTTCTTC
TRBV5-6,-,14,-,TRBJ2-7,CASSSPGLPYEQYF,TGTGCCAGCAGCTCCCCGGGACTTCCCTACGAGCAGTACTTC
TRBV27,-,15,-,TRBJ2-7,CASSSRNRAAHEQYF,TGTGCCAGCAGTTCGCGGAACAGGGCGGCTCACGAGCAGTACTTC
TRBV2,TRBD1,14,-,TRBJ1-3,CASRQDRGGNTIYF,TGTGCCAGCAGACAGGACAGGGGAGGAAACACCATATATTTT
TRBV7-6,TRBD1,15,-,TRBJ2-7,CASSFQYRGKYEQYF,TGTGCCAGCAGCTTCCAATACAGGGGCAAATACGAGCAGTACTTC
TRBV30,TRBD1,13,once,TRBJ1-2,CAWSRDRPYGYTF,TGTGCCTGGAGTCGGGACAGACCATATGGCTACACCTTC
TRBV11-3,TRBD1,17,few,TRBJ1-5,CASSFFRDRDNNQPQHF,TGTGCCAGCAGTTTCTTTAGAGACAGGGATAACAATCAGCCCCAGCATTTT
TRBV7-7,-,15,-,TRBJ2-5,CASSPQIGKQETQYF,TGTGCTAGCAGCCCCCAAATTGGCAAACAAGAGACCCAGTACTTC
TRBV11-3,TRBD1,14,-,TRBJ2-5,CASSHGTGKETQYF,TGTGCCAGCAGCCATGGGACAGGGAAAGAGACCCAGTACTTC
TRBV7-9,-,14,-,TRBJ1-1,CASSFRGDGTEAFF,TGTGCCAGCAGCTTCAGGGGCGACGGCACTGAAGCTTTCTTT
TRBV7-9,-,13,-,TRBJ1-1,CASSRGEGVEAFF,TGTGCCAGCAGCCGGGGGGAGGGGGTTGAAGCTTTCTTT
TRBV5-1,TRBD1,14,once,TRBJ1-1,CASSPGTANTEAFF,TGCGCCAGCAGTCCCGGGACAGCGAACACTGAAGCTTTCTTT
TRBV18,-,15,-,TRBJ2-1,CASSPPSADYNEQFF,TGTGCCAGCTCACCACCCTCAGCGGACTACAATGAGCAGTTCTTC
TRBV7-8,-,17,-,TRBJ1-2,CASSLTLGQSVYYGYTF,TGTGCCAGCAGCTTAACCCTCGGACAGTCGGTCTACTATGGCTACACCTTC
TRBV27,TRBD1,16,-,TRBJ2-7,CASSPHPGDSPYEQYF,TGTGCCAGCAGTCCTCACCCCGGGGACAGCCCCTACGAGCAGTACTTC
TRBV18,TRBD2,15,-,TRBJ2-7,CASSGTSGGFYEQYF,TGTGCCAGCTCAGGGACTAGCGGGGGGTTTTACGAGCAGTACTTC
TRBV5-6,TRBD2,15,-,TRBJ2-3,CASSLSGRVTDTQYF,TGTGCCAGCAGCTTGAGCGGGAGGGTCACAGATACGCAGTATTTT
TRBV5-6,-,15,-,TRBJ1-2,CASSLTEFNNYGYTF,TGTGCCAGCAGCTTAACAGAATTTAATAACTATGGCTACACCTTC
TRBV19,-,12,-,TRBJ1-5,CASSIWAQPQHF,TGTGCCAGTAGTATATGGGCTCAGCCCCAGCATTTT
TRBV7-6,TRBD1,16,-,TRBJ1-4,CASSSQGAQADEKLFF,TGTGCCAGCAGCTCTCAGGGGGCGCAGGCTGATGAAAAACTGTTTTTT
TRBV6-5,-,15,-,TRBJ1-5,CASSYSGGMNQPQHF,TGTGCCAGCAGTTACAGTGGCGGAATGAATCAGCCCCAGCATTTT
TRBV18,TRBD1,16,-,TRBJ2-5,CASSALGTGGIETQYF,TGTGCCAGCTCAGCTCTCGGGACAGGGGGCATTGAGACCCAGTACTTC
TRBV5-1,-,15,-,TRBJ1-3,CASSSRGSSGNTIYF,TGCGCCAGCAGCTCGCGCGGGAGTTCGGGAAACACCATATATTTT
TRBV10-3,TRBD2,16,-,TRBJ2-1,CAISVGLAGGRDEQFF,TGTGCCATCAGTGTCGGACTAGCGGGAGGAAGGGATGAGCAGTTCTTC
TRBV5-6,-,14,-,TRBJ1-1,CASSFRQGNTEAFF,TGTGCCAGCAGCTTCAGGCAGGGCAACACTGAAGCTTTCTTT
TRBV29-1,TRBD1,13,few,TRBJ1-3,CSAPEGAGNTIYF,TGCAGCGCCCCAGAGGGGGCGGGAAACACCATATATTTT
TRBV4-1,-,15,-,TRBJ2-3,CASSQVRQNTDTQYF,TGCGCCAGCAGCCAAGTCCGACAGAACACAGATACGCAGTATTTT
TRBV30,-,13,-,TRBJ2-1,CAWRGRSYNEQFF,TGTGCCTGGAGGGGCAGATCCTACAATGAGCAGTTCTTC
TRBV29-1,-,16,once,TRBJ2-1,CSVENGGGSSYNEQFF,TGCAGCGTTGAAAATGGCGGCGGCAGCTCCTACAATGAGCAGTTCTTC
TRBV18,TRBD1,14,-,TRBJ1-1,CASSDREMNTEAFF,TGTGCCAGCTCAGACAGGGAGATGAACACTGAAGCTTTCTTT
TRBV7-9,-,16,-,TRBJ2-2,CASIPRRGSDTGELFF,TGTGCCAGCATCCCTCGACGCGGTTCGGACACCGGGGAGCTGTTTTTT
TRBV19,-,14,-,TRBJ1-6,CASSIAGSNSPLHF,TGTGCCAGTAGTATAGCAGGGTCTAATTCACCCCTCCACTTT
TRBV18,-,14,-,TRBJ2-7,CASSPPRGSYEQYF,TGTGCCAGCTCACCACCGCGAGGCTCCTACGAGCAGTACTTC
TRBV2,TRBD1,13,-,TRBJ2-5,CASRKTGTETQYF,TGTGCCAGCAGGAAGACAGGGACGGAGACCCAGTACTTC